This TCR beta chain was recorded in a study of shared clonotypes between healthy human individuals. Evenly divided among several immunoSEQ plates was the genomic DNA of each subset. Using immunoSEQ multiplex PCR, the repertoire was profiled, and TCRdb retains in-frame clones only, with some absent. The data contain approximately 500,000 clones, around four fifths of them seen just once; the ten biggest clones take up approximately 12%. In this sample, this clone turned up a few times. All donors qualified as healthy HIV-negative adults and had experienced no recent acute infections or vaccinations. This sequence originates from a woman aged 40 to 49 in good health. Some clones in this sample may be carry-over from other donors' samples. The material sequenced was PBMCs.

CDR3 in DNA: TGTGCCAGCAGCTCTAGGGCCCAACAGGGTAACTATGGCTACACCTTC. This gives the protein CASSSRAQQGNYGYTF. J is TRBJ1-2 and V is TRBV7-2; possible D gene TRBD1, 6 bases. Trimming shortened V by 4 bases and J by 1 base, and 16 bases separated the two germline ends. Germline values: CDR1 SGHTA, CDR2 FQGNSA. This CDR3 has 16 residues.